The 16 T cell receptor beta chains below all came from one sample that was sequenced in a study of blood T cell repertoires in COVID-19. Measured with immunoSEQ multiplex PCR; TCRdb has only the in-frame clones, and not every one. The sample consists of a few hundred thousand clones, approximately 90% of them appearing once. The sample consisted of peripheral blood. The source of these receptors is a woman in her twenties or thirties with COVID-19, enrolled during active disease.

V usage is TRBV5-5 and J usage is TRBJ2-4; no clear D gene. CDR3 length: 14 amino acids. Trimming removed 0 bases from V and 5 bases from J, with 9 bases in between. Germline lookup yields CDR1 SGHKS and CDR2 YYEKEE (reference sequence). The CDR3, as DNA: TGTGCCAGCAGCTTGGGACTTGGCCAAAACATTCAGTACTTC. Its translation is CASSLGLGQNIQYF.

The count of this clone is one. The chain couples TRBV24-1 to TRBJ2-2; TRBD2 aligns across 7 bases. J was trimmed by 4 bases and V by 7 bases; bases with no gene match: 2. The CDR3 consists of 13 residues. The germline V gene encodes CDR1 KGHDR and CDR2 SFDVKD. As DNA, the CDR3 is TGTGCCACCAGGGGGAGGGGCACCGGGGAGCTGTTTTTT. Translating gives CATRGRGTGELFF.

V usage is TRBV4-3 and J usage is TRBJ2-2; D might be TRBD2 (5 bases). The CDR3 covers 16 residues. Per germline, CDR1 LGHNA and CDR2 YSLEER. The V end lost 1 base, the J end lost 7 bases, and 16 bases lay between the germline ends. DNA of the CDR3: TGCGCCAGCAGCCAAGTTTCCGGGCTGCGGGTCGGGGAGCTGTTTTTT. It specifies CASSQVSGLRVGELFF.

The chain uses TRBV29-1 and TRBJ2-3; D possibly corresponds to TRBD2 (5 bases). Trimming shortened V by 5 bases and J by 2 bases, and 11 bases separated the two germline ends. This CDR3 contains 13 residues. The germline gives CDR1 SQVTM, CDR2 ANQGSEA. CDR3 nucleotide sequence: TGCAGCGTTCGGGGAGTATACACAGATACGCAGTATTTT. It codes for CSVRGVYTDTQYF.

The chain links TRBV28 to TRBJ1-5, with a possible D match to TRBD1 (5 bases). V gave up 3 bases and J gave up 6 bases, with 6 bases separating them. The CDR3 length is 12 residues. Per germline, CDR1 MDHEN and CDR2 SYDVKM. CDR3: CASSFRGQPQHF. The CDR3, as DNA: TGTGCCAGCAGTTTTAGGGGTCAGCCCCAGCATTTT.

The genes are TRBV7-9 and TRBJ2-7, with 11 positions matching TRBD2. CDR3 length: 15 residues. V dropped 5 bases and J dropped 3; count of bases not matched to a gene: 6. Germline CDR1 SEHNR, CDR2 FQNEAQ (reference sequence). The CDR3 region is CASSAPLAGVYEQYF. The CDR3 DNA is TGTGCCAGCAGCGCCCCACTAGCGGGGGTCTACGAGCAGTACTTC.

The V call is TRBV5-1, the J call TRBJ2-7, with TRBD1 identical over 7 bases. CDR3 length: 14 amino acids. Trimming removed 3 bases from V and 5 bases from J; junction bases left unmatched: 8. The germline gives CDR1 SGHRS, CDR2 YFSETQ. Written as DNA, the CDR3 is TGCGCCAGCAGCTCGCCAGACAGGGACGACGAGCAGTACTTC. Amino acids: CASSSPDRDDEQYF.

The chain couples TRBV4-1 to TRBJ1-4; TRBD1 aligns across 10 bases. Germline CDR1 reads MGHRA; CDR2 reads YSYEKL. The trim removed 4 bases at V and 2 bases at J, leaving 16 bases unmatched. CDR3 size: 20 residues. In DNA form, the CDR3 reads TGCGCCAGCAGCCTAACTACCGGGACAGGGGATTTTCCGACTAATGAAAAACTGTTTTTT. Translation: CASSLTTGTGDFPTNEKLFF.

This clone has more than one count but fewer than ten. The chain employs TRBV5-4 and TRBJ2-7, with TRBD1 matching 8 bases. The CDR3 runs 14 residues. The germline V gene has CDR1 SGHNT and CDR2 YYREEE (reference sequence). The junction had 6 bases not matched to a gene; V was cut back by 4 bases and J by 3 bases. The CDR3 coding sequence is TGTGCCAGCAGCCCGACAGGGGCCCACTACGAGCAGTACTTC. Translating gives CASSPTGAHYEQYF.

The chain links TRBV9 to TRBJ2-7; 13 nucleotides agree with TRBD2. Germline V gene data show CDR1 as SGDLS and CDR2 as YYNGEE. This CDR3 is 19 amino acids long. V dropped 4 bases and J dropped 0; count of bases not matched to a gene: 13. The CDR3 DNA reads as TGTGCCAGCAGCCCGGGGGGGGGACTAGCGGGACCCAGCTCCTACGAGCAGTACTTC. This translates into CASSPGGGLAGPSSYEQYF.

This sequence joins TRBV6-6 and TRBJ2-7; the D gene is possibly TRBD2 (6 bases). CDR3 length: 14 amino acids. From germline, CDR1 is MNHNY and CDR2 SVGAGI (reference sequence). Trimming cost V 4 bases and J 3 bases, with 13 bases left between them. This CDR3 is CASSSSLGGYEQYF. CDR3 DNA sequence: TGTGCCAGCAGTTCCTCCCTCGGGGGCTACGAGCAGTACTTC.

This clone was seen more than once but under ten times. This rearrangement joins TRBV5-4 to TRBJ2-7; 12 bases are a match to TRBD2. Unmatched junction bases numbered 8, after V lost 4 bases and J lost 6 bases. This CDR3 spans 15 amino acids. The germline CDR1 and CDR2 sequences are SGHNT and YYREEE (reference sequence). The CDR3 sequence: CASSARLAGDREQYF. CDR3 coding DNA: TGTGCCAGCAGCGCCCGACTAGCGGGAGACCGCGAGCAGTACTTC.

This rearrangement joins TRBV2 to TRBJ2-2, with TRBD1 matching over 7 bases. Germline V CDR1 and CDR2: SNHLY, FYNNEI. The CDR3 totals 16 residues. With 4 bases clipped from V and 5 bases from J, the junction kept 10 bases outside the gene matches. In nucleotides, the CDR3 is TGTGCCAGCAGTGTGCCGGGACAGTACGGGACCGGGGAGCTGTTTTTT. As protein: CASSVPGQYGTGELFF.

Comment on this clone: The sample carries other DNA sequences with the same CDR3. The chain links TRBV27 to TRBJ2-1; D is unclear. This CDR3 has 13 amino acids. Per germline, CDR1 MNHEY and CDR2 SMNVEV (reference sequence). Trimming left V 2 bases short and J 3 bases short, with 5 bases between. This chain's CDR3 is CASSLGLYNEQFF. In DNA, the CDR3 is TGTGCCAGCAGTTTAGGGCTCTACAATGAGCAGTTCTTC.

This chain's CDR3 is CASRPTSGTGGELFF. CDR3 in DNA: TGTGCCAGCAGGCCTACTAGCGGGACGGGCGGGGAGCTGTTTTTT. The chain uses TRBV2 and TRBJ2-2, with 10 bases lining up with TRBD2. V gave up 6 bases and J gave up 7 bases; unmatched junction bases: 8. The CDR3 has 15 residues. Per the germline V gene, CDR1 is SNHLY and CDR2 is FYNNEI. The full variable domain, completed using reference TRBV2 and TRBJ2-2, is EPEVTQTPSHQVTQMGQEVILRCVPISNHLYFYWYRQILGQKVEFLVSFYNNEISEKSEIFDDQFSVERPDGSNFTLKIRSTKLEDSAMYFCASRPTSGTGGELFFGEGSRLTVL.

CDR3 amino acids: CASSSRTGRSTQYF. CDR3 DNA: TGTGCCAGCAGTTCGAGGACAGGGAGGTCGACCCAGTACTTC. This chain joins TRBV11-2 and TRBJ2-5, with 8 bases fitting TRBD1. J gave up 7 bases and V 6 bases, and 10 bases lay outside the gene matches. The CDR3 totals 14 residues. Germline V gene lookup returns CDR1 SGHAT and CDR2 FQNNGV.